One sample yielded the 9 T cell receptor beta chains listed below, sequenced in a study of cytomegalovirus exposure and HLA in healthy donors (dated 2017 in TCRdb). Library preparation used the immunoSEQ multiplex PCR assay. The multiplex PCR relied on a mix of 60 forward primers for TCR Vbeta segments and 13 reverse primers for TCR Jbeta segments. The table was pulled from immuneACCESS by TCRdb, which kept in-frame rearrangements only. Such tables lose some clones; where checked, under half of the loss comes from unresolved V genes, and the rest has no known cause. This sample's clone table shows 100,000 to 150,000 clones. Clones ranked in the top ten supply 1.5% to 2% of the sample. Sequencing was done on a sample of PBMCs. The source of these receptors is a man between 18 and 35 years old in good health and CMV-seronegative.

The V gene is TRBV6-1, the J gene TRBJ1-2; D not certain. Germline assignment: CDR1 MNHNS and CDR2 SASEGT. The CDR3 length is 13 residues. Trimming left V 3 bases short and J 2 bases short, with 7 bases between. CDR3 loop: CASSETGNYGYTF. CDR3 coding DNA: TGTGCCAGCAGTGAGACTGGGAACTATGGCTACACCTTC.

The chain recombines TRBV25-1 with TRBJ2-1, with TRBD1 identical over 7 bases. This CDR3 has 14 residues. Germline V gene data show CDR1 as MGHDK and CDR2 as SYGVNS. The J segment lost 8 bases and the V segment lost 3 bases, leaving 7 bases of the junction unmatched. CDR3 nucleotides: TGTGCCAGCAGTGATAACGGACAGGCCCATGAGCAGTTCTTC. Translated: CASSDNGQAHEQFF.

V usage is TRBV30 and J usage is TRBJ2-3, with 9 bases fitting TRBD2. This CDR3 contains 19 residues. The V segment lost 0 bases and the J segment 2 bases; nucleotides outside the gene matches: 15. The V gene's germline CDR1 is GTSNPN and CDR2 SVGIG (reference sequence). The CDR3 loop is CAWSVLGRGGLRITDTQYF. CDR3 bases: TGTGCCTGGAGTGTACTTGGGCGGGGGGGCCTAAGGATCACAGATACGCAGTATTTT. Combining the CDR3 with reference TRBV30 and TRBJ2-3 gives the whole variable domain SQTIHQWPATLVQPVGSPLSLECTVEGTSNPNLYWYRQAAGRGLQLLFYSVGIGQISSEVPQNLSASRPQDRQFILSSKKLLLSDSGFYLCAWSVLGRGGLRITDTQYFGPGTRLTVL.

CDR3 coding DNA: TGTGCCAGCAGCTACAGGGACTATGGCTACACCTTC. Translated: CASSYRDYGYTF. The genes are TRBV5-5 and TRBJ1-2; tentatively, D is TRBD1 (6 bases). The CDR3 sequence is 12 residues long. Germline loops: CDR1 SGHKS, CDR2 YYEKEE (reference sequence). V lost 3 bases to trimming and J lost 3 bases, with 6 bases between them.

The CDR3 sequence is CASSGGGTGTYEQYF. CDR3 nucleotides: TGCGCCAGCAGCGGGGGGGGGACTGGTACCTACGAGCAGTACTTC. The genes are TRBV5-1 and TRBJ2-7; 7 bases align to TRBD2. Germline CDR1 reads SGHRS; CDR2 reads YFSETQ. The CDR3 loop spans 15 amino acids. Unmatched junction bases numbered 9, after V lost 4 bases and J lost 2 bases. The full variable domain, with the rest looked up from reference TRBV5-1 and TRBJ2-7, is KAGVTQTPRYLIKTRGQQVTLSCSPISGHRSVSWYQQTPGQGLQFLFEYFSETQRNKGNFPGRFSGRQFSNSRSEMNVSTLELGDSALYLCASSGGGTGTYEQYFGPGTRLTVT.

The genes are TRBV19 and TRBJ2-7; D is unresolved. V was shortened by 8 bases and J by 4 bases, with 18 bases between the two germline ends. The CDR3 has 14 residues. CDR1 and CDR2 from the germline V gene are LNHDA and SQIVND (reference sequence). CDR3 amino acids: CASRPRPESYEQYF. DNA of the CDR3: TGTGCCAGTCGACCCCGGCCGGAGAGTTACGAGCAGTACTTC.

The genes are TRBV19 and TRBJ1-1; TRBD1 might be the D (5 bases). V dropped 3 bases and J dropped 1 base, with 18 bases sitting between them. There are 17 residues in the CDR3. Per the germline V gene, CDR1 is LNHDA and CDR2 is SQIVND (reference sequence). CDR3 residues: CASSIGFTGRENTEAFF. In nucleotides, the CDR3 is TGTGCCAGTAGTATTGGTTTCACAGGACGCGAGAACACTGAAGCTTTCTTT.

The rearrangement joins TRBV19 to TRBJ2-1, with TRBD2 identical over 7 bases. This CDR3 is built from 14 residues. V lost 6 bases to trimming and J lost 2 bases; unmatched junction nucleotides: 4. From germline, CDR1 is LNHDA and CDR2 SQIVND (reference sequence). CDR3 residues: CASRAGRTYNEQFF. The CDR3 DNA reads as TGTGCCAGTAGAGCGGGGCGGACCTACAATGAGCAGTTCTTC. Combining the CDR3 with reference TRBV19 and TRBJ2-1 gives the whole variable domain DGGITQSPKYLFRKEGQNVTLSCEQNLNHDAMYWYRQDPGQGLRLIYYSQIVNDFQKGDIAEGYSVSREKKESFPLTVTSAQKNPTAFYLCASRAGRTYNEQFFGPGTRLTVL.

The rearrangement links TRBV5-1 to TRBJ2-3, with 10 positions matching TRBD2. Germline V CDR1 and CDR2: SGHRS, YFSETQ. V gave up 5 bases and J gave up 4 bases; unmatched junction bases: 4. The CDR3 is made up of 14 amino acids. The CDR3, as DNA: TGCGCCAGCAGGACCGGGACTAGCGCAGATACGCAGTATTTT. Translating gives CASRTGTSADTQYF.